This TCR beta chain was captured by sequencing in a study of response to subunit inactivated influenza vaccine. V shed 6 bases and J shed 4 bases, with 21 bases lying between them. The CDR3 runs to 16 residues. The germline CDR1 and CDR2 sequences are MNHEY and SVGEGT. TCRdb called the RT-PCR reads again in MiXCR, with one record for every CDR3 protein. The sample lists about 310,000 distinct CDR3 sequences, around 20% occurring once. This chain uses TRBV6-2 or TRBV6-3 with TRBJ1-2; D unclear. Sample: PBMCs from blood, taken approximately 20 months after vaccination. This sequence originates from a man aged 50-75 years who received an inactivated influenza vaccine. As DNA, the CDR3 is TGTGCCAGCAGCTCCCCCCGCGGCCTCATGCTCTATGGCTACACCTTC. Translating gives CASSSPRGLMLYGYTF.